Below, 15 T cell receptor beta chains from the same sample are listed, as sequenced in a study of shared clonotypes between healthy human individuals. The assay was immunoSEQ multiplex PCR, and TCRdb's table has in-frame clones only and misses some. The sample consists of more than 2 million clones, about 95% of them appearing once. Sequenced input: naive CD4+ T cells sorted from blood. This sample's subset: CD45RA+ positively selected. Receptor source: a man aged 18-30 years in good health.

The rearrangement uses TRBV15 and TRBJ2-2; TRBD1 agrees at 9 bases. V was pared by 5 bases and J by 7 bases, with 8 bases of the junction left unmatched. Germline V gives CDR1 LNHNV, CDR2 YYDKDF (reference sequence). The CDR3 is 15 residues long. The CDR3 DNA sequence: TGTGCCACCAGCGCGGGACAGGGTTTTCACGGGGAGCTGTTTTTT. Protein sequence: CATSAGQGFHGELFF. Full variable domain (remainder filled in from reference TRBV15 and TRBJ2-2): DAMVIQNPRYQVTQFGKPVTLSCSQTLNHNVMYWYQQKSSQAPKLLFHYYDKDFNNEADTPDNFQSRRPNTSFCFLDIRSPGLGDTAMYLCATSAGQGFHGELFFGEGSRLTVL.

The J gene is TRBJ2-5, the V gene TRBV5-6; TRBD1 or TRBD2 may be the D gene (6 bases each). Trimming pared 4 bases from V and 3 bases from J, leaving 19 bases between. CDR3 length: 16 residues. Germline V gene lookup returns CDR1 SGHDT and CDR2 YYEEEE. The CDR3 is CASSRFSPGGKETQYF. CDR3 DNA: TGTGCCAGCAGCCGCTTCAGTCCCGGGGGCAAAGAGACCCAGTACTTC.

This chain joins TRBV6-1 and TRBJ2-7; D gene uncertain. V shed 3 bases and J shed 0 bases, with 6 bases lying between them. CDR1 is MNHNS, CDR2 SASEGT, per germline. The CDR3 loop spans 13 amino acids. In nucleotides, the CDR3 is TGTGCCAGCAGTGAGGTTAGCTCCTACGAGCAGTACTTC. This encodes CASSEVSSYEQYF.

The chain joins TRBV5-1 to TRBJ2-7; 9 bases match TRBD2. The CDR3 consists of 16 residues. Germline V gene sequence: CDR1 SGHRS, CDR2 YFSETQ. The V and J ends lost 2 bases and 1 base, in that order; junction bases with no gene match: 7. The CDR3: CASSLGREGRSYEQYF. For the CDR3, the DNA is TGCGCCAGCAGCTTAGGGCGGGAGGGCCGATCCTACGAGCAGTACTTC.

V is TRBV7-2 and J is TRBJ2-7; 7 positions match TRBD1. Germline V gives CDR1 SGHTA, CDR2 FQGNSA. Unmatched junction bases numbered 7, after V lost 2 bases and J lost 3 bases. The CDR3 loop spans 15 amino acids. The CDR3 nucleotides read TGTGCCAGCAGCTTATCTGGACAGGCAATCTACGAGCAGTACTTC. Translation: CASSLSGQAIYEQYF.

As regards this clone: The sample carries other DNA sequences with the same CDR3. The chain carries TRBV20-1 and TRBJ1-3; unclear D gene. The V gene lost 5 bases and the J gene lost 4 bases, with 6 bases spanning the gap. CDR3 length equals 11 residues. In germline, CDR1 is DFQATT, CDR2 SNEGSKA (reference sequence). CDR3 amino acids: CSAEIGNTIYF. For the CDR3, the DNA is TGCAGTGCTGAAATCGGAAACACCATATATTTT.

The chain has TRBV11-3 and TRBJ2-5, with D perhaps TRBD1 or TRBD2 (6 bases each). Germline values: CDR1 SGHNT, CDR2 YENEEA. CDR3 size: 15 residues. The ends were cut back, 1 base at V and 5 bases at J, with 14 bases in the middle. This CDR3 is CASSLGGALWETQYF. The CDR3 bases are TGTGCCAGCAGCTTAGGGGGGGCTCTTTGGGAGACCCAGTACTTC.

V is TRBV7-2 and J is TRBJ2-5; D remains unclear. Deletions cut 4 bases from V and 1 base from J, with 13 bases between. The length of the CDR3 is 15 residues. CDR1 is SGHTA and CDR2 is FQGNSA in the germline V gene. CDR3 DNA: TGTGCCAGCAGCTCAAGACCGATAGCCCAAGAGACCCAGTACTTC. Its translation: CASSSRPIAQETQYF.

CDR3 loop: CASSPGTGGGYEQYF. In nucleotides, the CDR3 is TGTGCCAGCAGCCCCGGGACAGGGGGAGGGTACGAGCAGTACTTC. The chain recombines TRBV7-9 with TRBJ2-7; 11 bases map to TRBD1. Trimming removed 5 bases from V and 4 bases from J; junction bases left unmatched: 7. The CDR3 sequence is 15 residues long. Germline V CDR1 and CDR2: SEHNR, FQNEAQ (reference sequence).

As to this clone: In the same sample, other DNA sequences code for this CDR3. The chain recombines TRBV28 with TRBJ2-1, with TRBD2 identical over 7 bases. Germline V gives CDR1 MDHEN, CDR2 SYDVKM. Losses at the gene ends were 6 bases for V and 4 bases for J; bases not matched to a gene: 3. The CDR3 is made up of 13 amino acids. The CDR3 spells CASRGGGYNEQFF. In DNA, the CDR3 is TGTGCCAGCAGGGGCGGGGGTTACAATGAGCAGTTCTTC.

This chain connects TRBV5-1 to TRBJ2-5, with 7 bases lining up with TRBD2. The length of the CDR3 is 13 residues. In germline, CDR1 is SGHRS, CDR2 YFSETQ. V lost 2 bases, J lost 5 bases, and 3 bases stayed unmatched. CDR3 sequence (DNA): TGCGCCAGCAGCTTAAGAGCGGGGGAGACCCAGTACTTC. Amino acid sequence: CASSLRAGETQYF.

The genes are TRBV7-2 and TRBJ1-1; D not resolved. V lost 5 bases to trimming and J lost 1 base, with 14 bases between them. The germline V gene has CDR1 SGHTA and CDR2 FQGNSA. The CDR3 runs 15 residues. The CDR3 spells CASSQEASTNTEAFF. CDR3 coding DNA: TGTGCCAGCAGCCAAGAAGCCAGTACGAACACTGAAGCTTTCTTT. The full variable domain, in which reference TRBV7-2 and TRBJ1-1 provide the parts outside the CDR3, is GAGVSQSPSNKVTEKGKDVELRCDPISGHTALYWYRQSLGQGLEFLIYFQGNSAPDKSGLPSDRFSAERTGGSVSTLTIQRTQQEDSAVYLCASSQEASTNTEAFFGQGTRLTVV.

Comments on this clone: Other DNA sequences in the same sample also yield this CDR3. The rearrangement joins TRBV5-1 to TRBJ1-2, with 7 positions matching TRBD1. The V and J ends lost 0 bases and 0 bases, in that order; junction bases with no gene match: 2. From germline, CDR1 is SGHRS and CDR2 YFSETQ. The CDR3 contains 15 residues. The CDR3 here is CASSLEGTANYGYTF. The CDR3 DNA is TGCGCCAGCAGCTTGGAGGGGACAGCTAACTATGGCTACACCTTC.

The chain is built from TRBV30 and TRBJ2-2; D not certain. Per germline, CDR1 GTSNPN and CDR2 SVGIG (reference sequence). This CDR3 spans 13 amino acids. Trimming pared 2 bases from V and 4 bases from J, leaving 8 bases between. The CDR3 here is CAWSRTPTGELFF. The CDR3, as DNA: TGTGCCTGGAGTCGGACCCCCACCGGGGAGCTGTTTTTT. Using reference TRBV30 and TRBJ2-2 for the parts outside the CDR3, the full variable domain is SQTIHQWPATLVQPVGSPLSLECTVEGTSNPNLYWYRQAAGRGLQLLFYSVGIGQISSEVPQNLSASRPQDRQFILSSKKLLLSDSGFYLCAWSRTPTGELFFGEGSRLTVL.

The chain links TRBV6-5 to TRBJ2-2; TRBD1 agrees at 10 bases. The CDR3 has 14 amino acids. After removal of 5 bases from V and 5 bases from J, the junction contained 2 bases not matched to a gene. Germline V gene lookup returns CDR1 MNHEY and CDR2 SVGAGI. The CDR3, as DNA: TGTGCCAGCAGTGGGACAGGGGAGACCGGGGAGCTGTTTTTT. This sequence encodes CASSGTGETGELFF.